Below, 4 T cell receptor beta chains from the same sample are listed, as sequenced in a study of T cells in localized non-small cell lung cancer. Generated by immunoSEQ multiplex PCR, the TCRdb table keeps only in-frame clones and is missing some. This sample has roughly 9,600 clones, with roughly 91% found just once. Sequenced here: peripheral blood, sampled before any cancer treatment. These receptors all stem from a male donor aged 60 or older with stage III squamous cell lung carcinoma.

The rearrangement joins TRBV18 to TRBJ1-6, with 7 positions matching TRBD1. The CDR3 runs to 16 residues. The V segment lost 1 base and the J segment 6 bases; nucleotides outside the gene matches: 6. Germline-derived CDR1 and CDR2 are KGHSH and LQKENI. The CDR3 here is CASSPLPDRANSPLHF. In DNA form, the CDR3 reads TGTGCCAGCTCACCACTACCCGACAGGGCTAATTCACCCCTCCACTTT.

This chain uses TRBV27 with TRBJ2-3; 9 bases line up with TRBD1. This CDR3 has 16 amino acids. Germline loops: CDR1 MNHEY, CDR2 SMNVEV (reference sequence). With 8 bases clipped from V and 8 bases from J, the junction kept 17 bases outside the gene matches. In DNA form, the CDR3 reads TGTGCCAGCCACACCGGGACAGGGATTTTAGTGGGTACGCAGTATTTT. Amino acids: CASHTGTGILVGTQYF.

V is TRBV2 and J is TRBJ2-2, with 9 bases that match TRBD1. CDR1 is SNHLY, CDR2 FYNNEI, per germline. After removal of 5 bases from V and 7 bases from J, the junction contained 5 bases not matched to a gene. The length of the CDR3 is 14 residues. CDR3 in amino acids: CASSFGQGYGELFF. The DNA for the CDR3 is TGTGCCAGCAGTTTCGGACAGGGGTACGGGGAGCTGTTTTTT.

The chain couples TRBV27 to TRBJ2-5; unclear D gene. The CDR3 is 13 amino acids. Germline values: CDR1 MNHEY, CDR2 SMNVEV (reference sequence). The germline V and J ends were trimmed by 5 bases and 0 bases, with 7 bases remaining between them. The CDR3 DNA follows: TGTGCCAGCAGTCGCATTAACCAAGAGACCCAGTACTTC. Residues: CASSRINQETQYF.